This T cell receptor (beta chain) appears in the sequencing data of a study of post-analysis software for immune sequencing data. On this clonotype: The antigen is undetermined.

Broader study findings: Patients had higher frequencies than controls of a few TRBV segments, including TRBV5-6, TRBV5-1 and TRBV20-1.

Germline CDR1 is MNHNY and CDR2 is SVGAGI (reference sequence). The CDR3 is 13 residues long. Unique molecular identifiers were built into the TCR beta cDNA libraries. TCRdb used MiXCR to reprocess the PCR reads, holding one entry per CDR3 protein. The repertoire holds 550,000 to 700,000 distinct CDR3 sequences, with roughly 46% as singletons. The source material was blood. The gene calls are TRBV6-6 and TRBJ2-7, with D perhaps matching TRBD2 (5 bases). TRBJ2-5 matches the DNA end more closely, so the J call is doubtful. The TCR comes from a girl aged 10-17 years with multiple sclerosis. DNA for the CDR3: TGTGCCAGCAGTCTCCACGGGGTAGAGACCCAGTACTTC. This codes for CASSLHGVETQYF.